This entry is about one T cell receptor (beta chain). Its antigen remains unidentified. Germline CDR1 and CDR2: SGHTA and FQGNSA. This CDR3 has 15 amino acids. Germline trimming cut 5 bases from V and 5 bases from J; bases unmatched to any gene: 8. This specimen comes from a study of cytomegalovirus exposure and HLA in healthy donors. Study-wide findings and caveats: Despite most TCR sequences being rare, some public TCRs occurred in many donors.

The table came from immunoSEQ multiplex PCR; TCRdb's copy has only in-frame clones and leaves some out. The table lists 50,000 or so clones, roughly nine tenths of them singletons. This receptor was identified in a woman between 18 and 30 years old in good health and CMV-seropositive. What was sequenced was PBMCs. The gene calls are TRBV7-2 and TRBJ1-4; TRBD1 aligns across 7 bases. This CDR3 reads CASSRRDSSNEKLFF. The CDR3 DNA is TGTGCCAGCAGCCGAAGGGACAGTTCAAATGAAAAACTGTTTTTT.